The 13 T cell receptor beta chains below were found in one sample sequenced in a study of early T cells in non-severe SARS-CoV-2 infection. In TCRdb, the 5' RACE reads were re-called with MiXCR into one record per CDR3 protein. The data contain tens of thousands of distinct CDR3 sequences, over 7% of them singletons. Source material: whole blood. The receptors originated from an adult who was a healthcare worker with PCR-confirmed SARS-CoV-2 infection or an uninfected control (not recorded which).

This clonotype was seen a handful of times. V usage is TRBV3-1 and J usage is TRBJ1-2; D might be TRBD1 (5 bases). Germline V CDR1 and CDR2: LGHDT, YNNKEL (reference sequence). V lost 0 bases to trimming and J lost 6 bases, with 11 bases between them. The CDR3 contains 14 residues. The CDR3 nucleotides are TGTGCCAGCAGCCAAGATCGGGGGATAGATGGCTACACCTTC. It yields the protein CASSQDRGIDGYTF. The whole variable domain, remainder taken from reference TRBV3-1 and TRBJ1-2, is DTAVSQTPKYLVTQMGNDKSIKCEQNLGHDTMYWYKQDSKKFLKIMFSYNNKELIINETVPNRFSPKSPDKAHLNLHINSLELGDSAVYFCASSQDRGIDGYTFGSGTRLTVV.

The rearrangement links TRBV5-4 to TRBJ2-7; 12 positions agree with TRBD2. Per the germline V gene, CDR1 is SGHNT and CDR2 is YYREEE (reference sequence). The trim removed 4 bases at V and 6 bases at J, leaving 11 bases unmatched. The length of the CDR3 is 16 residues. The CDR3 loop reads CASSPLAGGNPSEQYF. DNA of the CDR3: TGTGCCAGCAGCCCGCTAGCGGGGGGGAACCCGAGCGAGCAGTACTTC.

This clonotype occurred many times. V and J are TRBV7-9 and TRBJ2-3; D unclear. The CDR3 runs to 15 residues. V was clipped by 0 bases and J by 2 bases, with 9 bases between them. CDR1 is SEHNR, CDR2 FQNEAQ, per germline (reference sequence). The CDR3 here is CASSLASGDTDTQYF. The CDR3 DNA reads as TGTGCCAGCAGCTTAGCTTCCGGAGACACAGATACGCAGTATTTT.

This clonotype was recorded at least ten times. The rearrangement uses TRBV12-3 or TRBV12-4 and TRBJ1-4, with 9 bases aligning to TRBD1. The CDR3 length is 15 residues. The V gene end was trimmed by 5 bases and the J gene end by 4 bases; junction bases not matched to a gene: 5. This CDR3 reads CASSTRQGGNEKLFF. CDR3 coding DNA: TGTGCCAGCAGTACTAGACAGGGGGGTAATGAAAAACTGTTTTTT.

This clonotype was detected many times. The CDR3: CASSALWNEQYF. The CDR3 bases are TGTGCCAGCAGCGCATTATGGAACGAGCAGTACTTC. The gene calls are TRBV7-9 and TRBJ2-7; the D is unclear. This CDR3 comprises 12 residues. V was pared by 5 bases and J by 5 bases, with 10 bases between. CDR1 and CDR2 from the germline V gene are SEHNR and FQNEAQ (reference sequence).

This clonotype was picked up many times. This chain connects TRBV3-1 to TRBJ1-5; 8 nucleotides agree with TRBD1. Germline loops: CDR1 LGHDT, CDR2 YNNKEL (reference sequence). The trim removed 4 bases at V and 3 bases at J, leaving 2 bases unmatched. The CDR3 covers 14 residues. CDR3 DNA: TGTGCCAGCAGCCGGGGACAGGTCAATCAGCCCCAGCATTTT. This codes for CASSRGQVNQPQHF.

This clonotype was seen many times. V and J are TRBV6-1 and TRBJ1-1, with a weak D call TRBD1 (6 bases). The CDR3 has 14 residues. Per germline, CDR1 MNHNS and CDR2 SASEGT. The V and J ends lost 2 bases and 8 bases respectively, with 15 bases between them. This CDR3 reads CASSEFRRTAEAFF. The CDR3 nucleotides read TGTGCCAGCAGTGAATTTCGTAGGACAGCCGAAGCTTTCTTT.

The chain has TRBV29-1 and TRBJ1-1; no clear D. Germline loops: CDR1 SQVTM, CDR2 ANQGSEA. The CDR3 has 11 amino acids. V dropped 4 bases and J dropped 6 bases, with 9 bases sitting between them. CDR3 protein: CSVAGGPEAFF. The DNA for the CDR3 is TGCAGCGTTGCCGGAGGCCCTGAAGCTTTCTTT. The complete variable domain, with remaining parts taken from reference TRBV29-1 and TRBJ1-1, reads SAVISQKPSRDICQRGTSLTIQCQVDSQVTMMFWYRQQPGQSLTLIATANQGSEATYESGFVIDKFPISRPNLTFSTLTVSNMSPEDSSIYLCSVAGGPEAFFGQGTRLTVV.

CDR3 coding DNA: TGTGCCAGCAGCTTACTCTACAAAGAGACCCAGTACTTC. Protein sequence: CASSLLYKETQYF. The V gene is TRBV7-9, the J gene TRBJ2-5; D is unclear. This CDR3 is 13 amino acids long. The germline gives CDR1 SEHNR, CDR2 FQNEAQ (reference sequence). Trimming removed 2 bases at V and 3 bases at J, with 7 bases between.

This clonotype occurred many times. The chain couples TRBV20-1 to TRBJ1-1; D unclear. The V gene lost 0 bases and the J gene lost 2 bases, with 7 bases spanning the gap. This CDR3 is built from 13 residues. Germline values: CDR1 DFQATT, CDR2 SNEGSKA (reference sequence). CDR3 sequence (DNA): TGCAGTGCTAGAGATTCTCCAAACACTGAAGCTTTCTTT. Translated, it gives CSARDSPNTEAFF.

The chain carries TRBV5-6 and TRBJ2-5; D call uncertain. V shed 4 bases and J shed 5 bases, with 9 bases lying between them. The length of the CDR3 is 12 residues. Germline CDR1 SGHDT, CDR2 YYEEEE. The CDR3 loop is CASSTPEETQYF. In nucleotides, the CDR3 is TGTGCCAGCAGCACTCCGGAGGAGACCCAGTACTTC. Full variable domain (remainder filled in from reference TRBV5-6 and TRBJ2-5): DAGVTQSPTHLIKTRGQQVTLRCSPKSGHDTVSWYQQALGQGPQFIFQYYEEEERQRGNFPDRFSGHQFPNYSSELNVNALLLGDSALYLCASSTPEETQYFGPGTRLLVL.

This clonotype was picked up a small number of times. The V call is TRBV15, the J call TRBJ2-3, with a possible D match to TRBD2 (5 bases). V dropped 0 bases and J dropped 9 bases, with 13 bases sitting between them. This CDR3 is built from 14 residues. Germline lookup yields CDR1 LNHNV and CDR2 YYDKDF (reference sequence). This CDR3 reads CATSRDRYSGTQYF. The CDR3 DNA is TGTGCCACCAGCAGAGATCGCTACTCGGGGACGCAGTATTTT.

The chain recombines TRBV4-1 with TRBJ1-3; D perhaps matches TRBD1 (6 bases). Germline CDR1 is MGHRA and CDR2 is YSYEKL. The length of the CDR3 is 15 residues. Trimming removed 2 bases at V and 0 bases at J, with 8 bases between. The DNA of the CDR3 is TGCGCCAGCAGCCAAATAGGGGGCTCTGGAAACACCATATATTTT. Protein product: CASSQIGGSGNTIYF.